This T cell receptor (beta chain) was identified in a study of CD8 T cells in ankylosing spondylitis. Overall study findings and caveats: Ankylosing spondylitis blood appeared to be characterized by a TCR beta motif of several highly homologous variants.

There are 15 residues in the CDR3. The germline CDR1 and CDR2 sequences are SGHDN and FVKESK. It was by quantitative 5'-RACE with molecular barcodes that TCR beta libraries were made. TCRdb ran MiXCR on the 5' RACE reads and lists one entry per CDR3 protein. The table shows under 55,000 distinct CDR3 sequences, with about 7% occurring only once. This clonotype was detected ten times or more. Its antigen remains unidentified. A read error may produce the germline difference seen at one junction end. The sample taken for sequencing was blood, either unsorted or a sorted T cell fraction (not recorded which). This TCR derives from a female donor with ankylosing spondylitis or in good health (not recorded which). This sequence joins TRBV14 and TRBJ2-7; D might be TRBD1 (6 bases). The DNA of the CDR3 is TGTGCCAGCAGCCAGGAAACAGGGTTCTCCCACGAGCAGTACTTC. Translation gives CASSQETGFSHEQYF. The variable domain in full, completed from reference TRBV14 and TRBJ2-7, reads EAGVTQFPSHSVIEKGQTVTLRCDPISGHDNLYWYRRVMGKEIKFLLHFVKESKQDESGMPNNRFLAERTGGTYSTLKVQPAELEDSGVYFCASSQETGFSHEQYFGPGTRLTVT.